This is a list of T cell receptor beta chains from one sample in a study of T cells in Graves' hyperthyroidism and ophthalmopathy. Each CDR3 protein gets one entry after TCRdb re-called the multiplex PCR reads with MiXCR. The table lists about 700,000 distinct CDR3 sequences, approximately 15% of them singletons, with roughly a tenth in the top ten. Sequenced material: blood. The receptors were gathered from a young woman with Graves' hyperthyroidism. The CDR3 runs from the conserved cysteine through the conserved F or W. The D gene is left open where the match is weak. Clone sizes are given selectively: once, few, many, or a class where the clone is expanded.

NA	TRBJ1-6	few	TRBV4-1	TGCGCCAGCAGCCTATTCAATTCACCCCTCCACTTT	CASSLFNSPLHF
NA	TRBJ2-7	few	TRBV6-1	TGTGCCAGCTCTTACAGGGTAAACGAGCAGTACTTC	CASSYRVNEQYF
NA	TRBJ1-1	NA	TRBV2	TGTGCCAGCAGTGAACAGGGACCGAACACTGAAGCTTTCTTT	CASSEQGPNTEAFF
NA	TRBJ2-1	NA	TRBV7-9	TGTGCCAGCAGCCAACTCGGGACTTTAAACAATGAGCAGTCCTTC	CASSQLGTLNNEQSF
TRBD1	TRBJ1-2	many	TRBV18	TGTGCCAGCTCACAGGGACAGGGAACGGATGGCTACACCTTC	CASSQGQGTDGYTF
NA	TRBJ2-5	few	TRBV25-1	TGTGCCAGCAGTGAATCGGTGTACCAAGAGACCCAGTACTTC	CASSESVYQETQYF
NA	TRBJ2-4	few	TRBV20-1	TGCAGTGCTAGCAGGGTGGGAAAAAACATTCAGTACTTC	CSASRVGKNIQYF
TRBD1	TRBJ2-1	many	TRBV7-6	TGTGCCAGCAGCTTTGGGACAGGGGGCTTATATGAGCAGTTCTTC	CASSFGTGGLYEQFF
TRBD2	TRBJ2-7	many	TRBV7-9	TGTGCCAGCAGCTTCTTCGGCGGGAGTTCCTACGAGCAGTACTTC	CASSFFGGSSYEQYF
NA	TRBJ1-5	NA	TRBV4-1	TGCGCCAGCAGCCAGGGATGGACAGAAATTCATCAGCCCCAGCATTTT	CASSQGWTEIHQPQHF
NA	TRBJ1-2	NA	TRBV6-2/TRBV6-3	TGTGCCAGCAGTGTTGGTTTCGGGCGAGGCTACACCTTC	CASSVGFGRGYTF
NA	TRBJ2-7	few	TRBV28	TGTGCCAGCTCCTACACCACCCAGGTGCAGTACTTC	CASSYTTQVQYF
NA	TRBJ1-1	few	TRBV7-6	TGTGCCAGCAGCTTAACGGTACCGGGACAGAACACTGAAGCTTTCTTT	CASSLTVPGQNTEAFF
NA	TRBJ1-4	few	TRBV7-9	TGTGCCAGCAGCCCCCGGGCCTCTGGTGAAAAACTGTTTTTT	CASSPRASGEKLFF
NA	TRBJ1-5	NA	TRBV29-1	TGCAGCGTGTGGACGGGAAGCAATCAGCCCCAGCATTTT	CSVWTGSNQPQHF
NA	TRBJ1-2	NA	TRBV27	TGTGCCAGCAGTTCCGGGGGCGTGTTCGATGGCTACACCTTC	CASSSGGVFDGYTF
NA	TRBJ1-1	many	TRBV9	TGTGCCAGCAGCCCCGGGACGGACACTATGAACACTGAAGCTTTCTTT	CASSPGTDTMNTEAFF
NA	TRBJ2-1	many	TRBV13	TGTGCCAGCAGCCCACGGGGCAGCGGTCCCTACAATGAGCAGTTCTTC	CASSPRGSGPYNEQFF
NA	TRBJ2-1	few	TRBV24-1	TGTGCCACCAGTGATTCACTGGGGGTTACCTACAATGAGCAGTTCTTC	CATSDSLGVTYNEQFF
NA	TRBJ1-1	many	TRBV20-1	TGCAGTGCTAGAGATTTCCGGGCGAACACTGAAGCTTTCTTT	CSARDFRANTEAFF
TRBD2	TRBJ2-1	NA	TRBV30	TGTGCCTGGAGTGTAATGCTAGCGGGAGTAAATGAGCAGTTCTTC	CAWSVMLAGVNEQFF
NA	TRBJ1-1	few	TRBV4-1	TGCGCCAGCAGCGGCGGGCTGCTGAACACTGAAGCTTTCTTT	CASSGGLLNTEAFF
TRBD2	TRBJ2-7	NA	TRBV4-1	TGCGCCAGCAGCCAAGTTCTAGCGGGGATGGGCGAGCAGTACTTC	CASSQVLAGMGEQYF
NA	TRBJ1-2	many	TRBV20-1	TGCAGTGCTTCAATCCGGGACCGACACTATGGCTACACCTTC	CSASIRDRHYGYTF
TRBD2	TRBJ2-7	many	TRBV28	TGTGCCAGCAGTTCCGGTAGCGGGTTGGTCCACGAGCAGTACTTC	CASSSGSGLVHEQYF
NA	TRBJ1-2	few	TRBV7-9	TGTGCCAGCAGCTCCCGGGACCAAGGATATGGCTACACCTTC	CASSSRDQGYGYTF
NA	TRBJ1-1	few	TRBV20-1	TGCAGTGCTAGAGCCCAGGGGAGGACGAACACTGAAGCTTTCTTT	CSARAQGRTNTEAFF
NA	TRBJ2-5	NA	TRBV28	TGTGCCAGCGGGCAGAACGGGGAGACCCAGTACTTC	CASGQNGETQYF
NA	TRBJ2-7	many	TRBV7-9	TGTGCCAGCAGCTTTACGGCACCCTACGAGCAGTACTTC	CASSFTAPYEQYF
NA	TRBJ2-3	NA	TRBV4-1	TGCGCCAGCAGCCAACCCGGCACCAGCACAGATACGCAGTATTTT	CASSQPGTSTDTQYF
TRBD1	TRBJ1-5	many	TRBV7-6	TGTGCCAGCAGCTTGGGGACAGGGTTTCAGCCCCAGCATTTT	CASSLGTGFQPQHF